Following are 26 T cell receptor beta chains from one sample sequenced in a study of Ad26.COV2.S vaccination and SARS-CoV-2 variants. Treatment denoted: approximately 18 received Ad26.COV2.S at low or high dose, single or two shots; five or six received placebo; per-sample allocation not given. The investigators took samples on day 63 after the first vaccine or placebo injection. Sequencing used immunoSEQ multiplex PCR; TCRdb keeps in-frame clones, though not all of them. Altogether approximately 420,000 clones are present, around 85% being singletons, with the ten largest covering 3.5%. The specimen was peripheral blood, collected in a trial of Ad26.COV2.S vaccine versus placebo. The receptor source for this set is a person aged 18-65 years who received the Ad26.COV2.S COVID-19 vaccine or a placebo.

The V gene is TRBV12-3 or TRBV12-4, the J gene TRBJ1-3; tentatively, D is TRBD1 (5 bases). CDR3 length equals 13 residues. With 7 bases removed from V and 4 bases from J, the gap between germline ends came to 11 bases. The CDR3 DNA follows: TGTGCCAGCATTCCAGGGTACGGAAACACCATATATTTT. Amino acids: CASIPGYGNTIYF.

The chain employs TRBV6-5 and TRBJ1-2, with 12 bases that match TRBD1. This CDR3 is 15 amino acids long. J lost 6 bases, V lost 6 bases, and 8 bases had no gene match. CDR1 is MNHEY and CDR2 is SVGAGI in the germline V gene. CDR3 amino acids: CASSRPGTGGDGYTF. The CDR3 DNA reads TGTGCCAGCAGCCGACCCGGGACAGGGGGCGATGGCTACACCTTC.

The chain is built from TRBV7-8 and TRBJ1-1; no clear D gene. Between the trimmed V and J ends, which lost 1 base and 0 bases, there was a span of 15 bases. CDR3 length: 17 residues. In germline, CDR1 is SGHVS, CDR2 FQNEAQ. The CDR3 loop is CASSLVVYVTMNTEAFF. CDR3 sequence (DNA): TGTGCCAGCAGCTTAGTTGTATACGTTACCATGAACACTGAAGCTTTCTTT.

V is TRBV10-3 and J is TRBJ2-3; perhaps TRBD1 as D (6 bases). Germline V lookup: CDR1 ENHRY, CDR2 SYGVKD. Trimming took off 6 bases at V and 5 bases at J, with 21 bases between the two ends. CDR3 size: 16 residues. This CDR3 is CAIRTASPEDRDTQYF. DNA of the CDR3: TGTGCCATCAGGACCGCCTCTCCCGAGGACAGAGATACGCAGTATTTT.

The chain uses TRBV13 and TRBJ2-2, with 9 bases fitting TRBD1. The V gene's germline CDR1 is PRHDT and CDR2 FYEKMQ (reference sequence). With V trimmed by 3 bases and J by 4 bases, 3 bases remained unmatched. The CDR3 is made up of 15 amino acids. In DNA, the CDR3 is TGTGCCAGCAGCTTGGGACAGGGCGGCACCGGGGAGCTGTTTTTT. This sequence encodes CASSLGQGGTGELFF.

This CDR3 is CASSPPGMNTEAFF. In nucleotides, the CDR3 is TGTGCCAGCTCACCACCGGGCATGAACACTGAAGCTTTCTTT. The chain recombines TRBV18 with TRBJ1-1; D gene ambiguous. The CDR3 has 14 amino acids. Germline lookup yields CDR1 KGHSH and CDR2 LQKENI. Trimming cost V 0 bases and J 0 bases, with 5 bases left between them.

The table lists this clone with a count of one. V and J are TRBV24-1 and TRBJ2-5; TRBD1 matches 10 bases. This CDR3 is 15 amino acids long. Trimming took 7 bases from V and 4 from J; bases not matched to a gene: 8. Germline CDR1 KGHDR, CDR2 SFDVKD. The CDR3 region has the DNA TGTGCCACCAGGGGACAGGGGACTCTAATAGAGACCCAGTACTTC. This sequence encodes CATRGQGTLIETQYF.

V usage is TRBV5-1 and J usage is TRBJ2-1; D remains ambiguous. The CDR3 is 14 residues long. CDR1 SGHRS and CDR2 YFSETQ come from the germline V gene. The V end lost 0 bases, the J end lost 3 bases, and 7 bases lay between the germline ends. The CDR3 spells CASSLVSLYNEQFF. CDR3 DNA: TGCGCCAGCAGCTTGGTTTCGCTCTACAATGAGCAGTTCTTC.

This rearrangement joins TRBV30 to TRBJ2-1; D uncertain. The CDR3 contains 11 residues. V lost 0 bases and J 8 bases, leaving 5 bases between the germline ends. Germline V gene data show CDR1 as GTSNPN and CDR2 as SVGIG (reference sequence). The CDR3 loop reads CAWSVSHEQFF. As DNA, the CDR3 is TGTGCCTGGAGTGTAAGCCATGAGCAGTTCTTC. Filled out from reference TRBV30 and TRBJ2-1, the complete variable domain reads SQTIHQWPATLVQPVGSPLSLECTVEGTSNPNLYWYRQAAGRGLQLLFYSVGIGQISSEVPQNLSASRPQDRQFILSSKKLLLSDSGFYLCAWSVSHEQFFGPGTRLTVL.

The rearrangement links TRBV7-9 to TRBJ1-5, with TRBD1 matching over 8 bases. In germline, CDR1 is SEHNR, CDR2 FQNEAQ (reference sequence). The V and J ends lost 5 bases and 1 base, in that order; junction bases with no gene match: 10. The CDR3 runs 17 residues. CDR3 region: CASSRSGQGASNQPQHF. CDR3 in DNA: TGTGCCAGCAGCCGATCGGGGCAGGGGGCGAGCAATCAGCCCCAGCATTTT.

In regard to this clone: The same CDR3 arises from other DNA sequences in this sample as well. CDR3 region: CASSLAGQGETQYF. For the CDR3, the DNA is TGCGCCAGCAGCTTGGCCGGACAGGGGGAGACCCAGTACTTC. This sequence joins TRBV5-1 and TRBJ2-5; 9 bases map to TRBD1. This CDR3 has 14 amino acids. Trimming cost V 0 bases and J 5 bases; bases outside gene matches: 2. Germline V CDR1 and CDR2: SGHRS, YFSETQ.

The chain joins TRBV27 to TRBJ2-1, with D unresolved. From germline, CDR1 is MNHEY and CDR2 SMNVEV (reference sequence). V was cut by 3 bases and J by 8 bases, with 8 bases left in between. CDR3 size: 12 residues. The chain's CDR3 is CASSFLGYEQFF. The CDR3 DNA sequence: TGTGCCAGCAGTTTTTTGGGCTATGAGCAGTTCTTC.

The gene calls are TRBV25-1 and TRBJ1-6; possible D gene TRBD1, 5 bases. V was cut by 0 bases and J by 8 bases, with 20 bases left in between. CDR3 size: 18 residues. Per germline, CDR1 MGHDK and CDR2 SYGVNS. The CDR3: CASSEYGLRPDKDSPLHF. CDR3 in DNA: TGTGCCAGCAGTGAATATGGCCTCCGACCGGACAAAGATTCACCCCTCCACTTT.

This clone has a handful of counts. The V call is TRBV2, the J call TRBJ2-3, with 9 bases lining up with TRBD1. This CDR3 is 16 amino acids long. The V gene's germline CDR1 is SNHLY and CDR2 FYNNEI. After removal of 7 bases from V and 2 bases from J, the junction contained 10 bases not matched to a gene. The CDR3 protein is CASKDTGTGYTDTQYF. CDR3 nucleotide sequence: TGTGCCAGCAAAGACACCGGGACAGGGTACACAGATACGCAGTATTTT. The variable domain in full, completed from reference TRBV2 and TRBJ2-3, reads EPEVTQTPSHQVTQMGQEVILRCVPISNHLYFYWYRQILGQKVEFLVSFYNNEISEKSEIFDDQFSVERPDGSNFTLKIRSTKLEDSAMYFCASKDTGTGYTDTQYFGPGTRLTVL.

The chain combines TRBV7-8 with TRBJ2-4; D tentatively fits TRBD1 or TRBD2 (5 bases each). Trimming cost V 1 base and J 1 base, with 11 bases left between them. CDR3 length: 16 residues. Germline V lookup: CDR1 SGHVS, CDR2 FQNEAQ. The CDR3 here is CASSLGGVWAKNIQYF. CDR3 coding DNA: TGTGCCAGCAGCTTAGGAGGGGTTTGGGCCAAAAACATTCAGTACTTC.

The chain recombines TRBV15 with TRBJ2-7; D is possibly TRBD2 (6 bases). Germline V CDR1 and CDR2: LNHNV, YYDKDF (reference sequence). V lost 5 bases and J 6 bases, leaving 14 bases between the germline ends. The CDR3 has 13 amino acids. The CDR3 DNA follows: TGTGCCACCAGCCCCTGGAGGGGATCCGAGCAGTACTTC. Translation: CATSPWRGSEQYF.

The chain combines TRBV7-9 with TRBJ2-3; D might be TRBD2 (6 bases). Germline V lookup: CDR1 SEHNR, CDR2 FQNEAQ (reference sequence). Trimming took 6 bases from V and 2 from J, leaving 18 bases between them. The CDR3 runs 16 residues. The CDR3: CASSLIGGEHTDTQYF. For the CDR3, the DNA is TGTGCCAGCAGTCTAATCGGCGGGGAACACACAGATACGCAGTATTTT.

V usage is TRBV19 and J usage is TRBJ1-6; possible D gene TRBD1, 6 bases. Deletions cut 5 bases from V and 8 bases from J, with 19 bases between. CDR3 length: 16 residues. The V gene's germline CDR1 is LNHDA and CDR2 SQIVND (reference sequence). CDR3 nucleotides: TGTGCCAGTAGTCCAGGCCCCACAGGGCAGGATTCACCCCTCCACTTT. It codes for CASSPGPTGQDSPLHF.

V gene TRBV6-5 combines with J gene TRBJ2-2, with a possible D match to TRBD1 (6 bases). V was shortened by 7 bases and J by 1 base, with 13 bases between the two germline ends. In germline, CDR1 is MNHEY, CDR2 SVGAGI. The CDR3 runs 15 residues. CDR3: CASTTRQVNTGELFF. In DNA, the CDR3 is TGTGCCAGCACCACTAGACAGGTGAACACCGGGGAGCTGTTTTTT.

CDR3 nucleotide sequence: TGTGCCAGCAGCTTAGGGGGGACTGAGTCGGAGACCCAGTACTTC. The encoded protein is CASSLGGTESETQYF. The rearrangement uses TRBV7-9 and TRBJ2-5; tentatively, D is TRBD2 (6 bases). Germline CDR1 SEHNR, CDR2 FQNEAQ (reference sequence). The length of the CDR3 is 15 residues. With 1 base removed from V and 5 bases from J, the gap between germline ends came to 14 bases.

The chain couples TRBV11-2 to TRBJ2-1; 10 bases are shared with TRBD1. This CDR3 has 17 amino acids. Germline CDR1 and CDR2: SGHAT and FQNNGV. Germline trimming cut 2 bases from V and 4 bases from J; bases unmatched to any gene: 8. The CDR3 protein is CASSLLLDRGAYNEQFF. The CDR3 DNA sequence: TGTGCCAGCAGCTTACTCCTGGACAGGGGGGCTTACAATGAGCAGTTCTTC.

The V call is TRBV2, the J call TRBJ1-5, with D unresolved. V gave up 6 bases and J gave up 1 base, with 10 bases separating them. Germline V gene lookup returns CDR1 SNHLY and CDR2 FYNNEI. This CDR3 comprises 14 residues. CDR3 in DNA: TGTGCCAGCAGGGCGGGAGGGAGCAATCAGCCCCAGCATTTT. This sequence encodes CASRAGGSNQPQHF.

The rearrangement links TRBV9 to TRBJ2-2; 8 bases align to TRBD2. J lost 4 bases, V lost 3 bases, and 5 bases had no gene match. The CDR3 is made up of 15 amino acids. Germline V gene lookup returns CDR1 SGDLS and CDR2 YYNGEE. CDR3 coding DNA: TGTGCCAGCAGCGGAACTAGCGGACCCACCGGGGAGCTGTTTTTT. This gives the protein CASSGTSGPTGELFF.

This chain links TRBV6-2 or TRBV6-3 with TRBJ2-2; no clear D. The CDR3 is 16 amino acids. Germline V gives CDR1 MNHEY, CDR2 SVGEGT. V was clipped by 4 bases and J by 2 bases, with 14 bases between them. Here the CDR3 reads CASSSRSWYNTGELFF. CDR3 DNA: TGTGCCAGCAGTTCCCGAAGTTGGTATAACACCGGGGAGCTGTTTTTT.

This clone was observed a single time. The chain carries TRBV13 and TRBJ2-1; D may be TRBD2 (6 bases). The germline CDR1 and CDR2 sequences are PRHDT and FYEKMQ (reference sequence). The CDR3 is 13 amino acids. The V and J ends lost 4 bases and 9 bases respectively, with 13 bases between them. Here the CDR3 DNA reads TGTGCCAGCAGCTCGAGACTAGTGGGTGAGCAGTTCTTC. Translated: CASSSRLVGEQFF.

The CDR3 spells CASSYGRGIEQYF. The DNA for the CDR3 is TGTGCCAGCAGTTATGGCAGGGGGATCGAGCAGTACTTC. The rearrangement links TRBV6-5 to TRBJ2-7, with 7 bases that match TRBD1. Germline V gene data show CDR1 as MNHEY and CDR2 as SVGAGI. Trimming took 3 bases from V and 6 from J; bases not matched to a gene: 5. The CDR3 consists of 13 residues.